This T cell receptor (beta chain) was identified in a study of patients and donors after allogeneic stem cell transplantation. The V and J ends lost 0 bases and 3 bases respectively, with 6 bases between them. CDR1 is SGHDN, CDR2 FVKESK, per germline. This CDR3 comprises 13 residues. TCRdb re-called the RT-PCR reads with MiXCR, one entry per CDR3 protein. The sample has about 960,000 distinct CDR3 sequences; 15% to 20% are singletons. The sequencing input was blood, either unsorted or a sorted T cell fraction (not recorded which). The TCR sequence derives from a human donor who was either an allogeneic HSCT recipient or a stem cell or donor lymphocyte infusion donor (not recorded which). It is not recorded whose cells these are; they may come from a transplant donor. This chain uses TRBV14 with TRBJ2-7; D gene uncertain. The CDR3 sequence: CASSQDRFYEQYF. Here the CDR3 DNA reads TGTGCCAGCAGCCAAGATAGGTTCTACGAGCAGTACTTC.